Below are 8 T cell receptor beta chains sequenced from a single sample in a study of response to subunit inactivated influenza vaccine (dated by TCRdb to the late 2010s). Receptor amplification or capture employed RT-PCR. Instrument used: Illumina HiSeq 2500. TCRdb's own reprocessing of the public reads used fastp at Q25 and MiXCR and kept productive beta chains. Each CDR3 protein appears once, grouped with its most common genes and DNA. Counted in this sample were 600,000 to 700,000 distinct CDR3 sequences; around 15% of them appeared once. 7.5% to 8% of the sample lies in the top ten. Source: PBMCs from blood, taken approximately 15 days before vaccination. Source of these receptors: a man aged 50 to 60 who received an inactivated influenza vaccine. Donor details come from another sample of the same person, matched by shared clones.

The rearrangement links TRBV11-2 to TRBJ2-3; the D call may be TRBD1 or TRBD2 (6 bases each). The V and J ends lost 4 bases and 9 bases respectively, with 17 bases between them. This CDR3 region has 14 residues. Germline V CDR1 and CDR2: SGHAT, FQNNGV. Here the CDR3 DNA reads TGTGCCAGCAGCTCGGGCCGGGGGCCACAGACGCAGTATTTT. The encoded protein is CASSSGRGPQTQYF.

This clonotype was observed many times. The rearrangement joins TRBV7-2 to TRBJ1-1, with TRBD1 matching over 8 bases. CDR1 and CDR2 (germline): SGHTA, FQGNSA. The junction had 12 bases not matched to a gene; V was cut back by 7 bases and J by 2 bases. CDR3 size: 16 residues. CDR3 nucleotide sequence: TGTGCCAGCACCAACCGCCGGGACAGGCCTAACACTGAAGCTTTCTTT. This encodes CASTNRRDRPNTEAFF.

This clonotype was picked up a small number of times. CDR3 DNA sequence: TGTGCCAGTAGTGAACAGGGACAGGGCGAGCAGTTCTTC. Amino acid sequence: CASSEQGQGEQFF. The V and J genes are TRBV19 and TRBJ2-1, with TRBD1 identical over 9 bases. With 5 bases clipped from V and 10 bases from J, the junction kept 6 bases outside the gene matches. This CDR3 region has 13 residues. Germline CDR1 and CDR2: LNHDA and SQIVND (reference sequence).

The chain combines TRBV5-6 with TRBJ2-2, with D hard to call. CDR3 size: 15 residues. V gave up 0 bases and J gave up 1 base, with 7 bases separating them. CDR1 is SGHDT, CDR2 YYEEEE, per germline. The CDR3 loop reads CASSLDWENTGELFF. The DNA of the CDR3 is TGTGCCAGCAGCTTGGATTGGGAGAACACCGGGGAGCTGTTTTTT.

This clonotype was recorded at least ten times. The rearrangement links TRBV27 to TRBJ2-1; no firm D call. With 7 bases removed from V and 6 bases from J, the gap between germline ends came to 10 bases. Germline CDR1 MNHEY, CDR2 SMNVEV (reference sequence). This CDR3 is 12 amino acids long. CDR3 in amino acids: CASMGWGNEQFF. DNA of the CDR3: TGTGCCAGCATGGGGTGGGGCAATGAGCAGTTCTTC.

This clonotype has a count of ten or more. The chain recombines TRBV12-3 or TRBV12-4 with TRBJ2-7; no firm D call. Trimming removed 3 bases from V and 0 bases from J, with 12 bases in between. This CDR3 contains 15 residues. In DNA, the CDR3 is TGTGCCAGCAGTTTTTCGTCCCGGTTCTCCTACGAGCAGTACTTC. Amino acid sequence: CASSFSSRFSYEQYF.

This clonotype was seen at least ten times. V usage is TRBV5-1 and J usage is TRBJ2-6, with D possibly being TRBD1 or TRBD2 (5 bases each). V was shortened by 4 bases and J by 0 bases, with 11 bases between the two germline ends. CDR3 length: 16 amino acids. Per germline, CDR1 SGHRS and CDR2 YFSETQ. CDR3 sequence: CASSRDPGSGANVLTF. The CDR3 nucleotides are TGCGCCAGCAGCCGGGACCCCGGCTCTGGGGCCAACGTCCTGACTTTC.

This clonotype was counted only a few times. The gene calls are TRBV7-9 and TRBJ2-7, with 9 bases aligning to TRBD1. In germline, CDR1 is SEHNR, CDR2 FQNEAQ (reference sequence). Trimming removed 5 bases from V and 7 bases from J; junction bases left unmatched: 3. The length of the CDR3 is 12 residues. The CDR3 reads CASSTGGWEQYF. CDR3 DNA: TGTGCCAGCAGCACAGGGGGCTGGGAGCAGTACTTC.